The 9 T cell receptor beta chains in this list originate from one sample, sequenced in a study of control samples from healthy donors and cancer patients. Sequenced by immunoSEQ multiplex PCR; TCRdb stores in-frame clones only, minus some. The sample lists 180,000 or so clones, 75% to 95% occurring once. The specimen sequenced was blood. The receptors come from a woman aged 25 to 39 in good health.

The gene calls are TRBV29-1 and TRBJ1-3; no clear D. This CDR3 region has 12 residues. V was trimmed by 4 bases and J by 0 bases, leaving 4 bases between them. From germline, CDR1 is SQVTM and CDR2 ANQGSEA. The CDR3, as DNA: TGCAGCGTTGGTAACTCTGGAAACACCATATATTTT. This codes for CSVGNSGNTIYF.

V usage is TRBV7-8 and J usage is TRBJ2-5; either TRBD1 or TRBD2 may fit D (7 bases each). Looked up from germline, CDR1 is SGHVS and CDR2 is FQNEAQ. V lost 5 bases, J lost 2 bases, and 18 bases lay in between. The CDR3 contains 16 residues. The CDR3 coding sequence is TGTGCCAGCAGCGCAAACAGGGGAGGGGGGCAAGAGACCCAGTACTTC. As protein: CASSANRGGGQETQYF.

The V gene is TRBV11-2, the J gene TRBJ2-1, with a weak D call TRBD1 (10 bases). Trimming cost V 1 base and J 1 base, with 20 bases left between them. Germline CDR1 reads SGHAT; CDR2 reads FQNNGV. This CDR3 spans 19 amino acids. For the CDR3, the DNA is TGTGCCAGCAGCTTAGGACAGGGGGCCAGCGGGAGGTCCTACAATGAGCAGTTCTTC. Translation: CASSLGQGASGRSYNEQFF.

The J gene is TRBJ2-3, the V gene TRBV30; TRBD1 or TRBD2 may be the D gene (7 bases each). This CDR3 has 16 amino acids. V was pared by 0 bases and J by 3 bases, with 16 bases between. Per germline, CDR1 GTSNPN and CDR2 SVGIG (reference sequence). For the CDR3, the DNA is TGTGCCTGGAGTGTAGGGGGCGGGAGTTGGACAGATACGCAGTATTTT. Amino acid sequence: CAWSVGGGSWTDTQYF.

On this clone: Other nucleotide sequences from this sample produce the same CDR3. CDR3 bases: TGTGCCAGCAGTGACAGCTCTGGAAACACCATATATTTT. This translates into CASSDSSGNTIYF. The chain carries TRBV2 and TRBJ1-3; D is unclear. CDR3 length: 13 amino acids. With 3 bases removed from V and 0 bases from J, the gap between germline ends came to 3 bases. From germline, CDR1 is SNHLY and CDR2 FYNNEI.

Here the CDR3 reads CASSFPTPNTEAFF. The CDR3 nucleotides are TGTGCCAGCAGCTTCCCCACCCCAAACACTGAAGCTTTCTTT. This chain connects TRBV11-3 to TRBJ1-1; D is uncertain. Germline CDR1 SGHNT, CDR2 YENEEA. V lost 3 bases and J 2 bases, leaving 10 bases between the germline ends. The CDR3 is 14 amino acids.

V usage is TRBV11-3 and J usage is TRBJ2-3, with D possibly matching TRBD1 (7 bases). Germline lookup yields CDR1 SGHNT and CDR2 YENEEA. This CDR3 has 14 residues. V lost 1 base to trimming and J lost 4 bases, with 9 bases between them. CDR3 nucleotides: TGTGCCAGCAGCTTAGGCAGGGGGGCAGATACGCAGTATTTT. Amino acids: CASSLGRGADTQYF.

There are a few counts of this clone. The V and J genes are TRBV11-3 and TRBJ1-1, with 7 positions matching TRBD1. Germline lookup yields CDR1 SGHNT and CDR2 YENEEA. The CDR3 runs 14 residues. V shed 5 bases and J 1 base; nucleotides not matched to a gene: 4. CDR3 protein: CASSPRTGNTEAFF. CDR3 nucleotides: TGTGCCAGCAGCCCCCGGACAGGGAACACTGAAGCTTTCTTT. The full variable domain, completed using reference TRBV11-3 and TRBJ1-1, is EAGVVQSPRYKIIEKKQPVAFWCNPISGHNTLYWYLQNLGQGPELLIRYENEEAVDDSQLPKDRFSAERLKGVDSTLKIQPAELGDSAVYLCASSPRTGNTEAFFGQGTRLTVV.

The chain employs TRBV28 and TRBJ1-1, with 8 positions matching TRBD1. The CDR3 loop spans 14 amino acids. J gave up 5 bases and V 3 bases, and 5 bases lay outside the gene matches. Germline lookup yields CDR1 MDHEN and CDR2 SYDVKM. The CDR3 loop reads CASSFQGARTEAFF. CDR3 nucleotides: TGTGCCAGCAGTTTCCAGGGGGCGCGAACTGAAGCTTTCTTT.